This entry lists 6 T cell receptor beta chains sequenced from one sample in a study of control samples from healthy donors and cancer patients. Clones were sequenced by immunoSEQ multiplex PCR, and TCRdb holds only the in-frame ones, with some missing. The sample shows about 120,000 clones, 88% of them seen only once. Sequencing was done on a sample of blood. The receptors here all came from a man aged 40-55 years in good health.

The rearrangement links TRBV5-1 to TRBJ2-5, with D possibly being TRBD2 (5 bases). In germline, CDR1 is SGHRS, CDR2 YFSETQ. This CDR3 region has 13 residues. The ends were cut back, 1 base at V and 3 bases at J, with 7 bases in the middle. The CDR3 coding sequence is TGCGCCAGCAGCTTGACTAGAGAAGAGACCCAGTACTTC. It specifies CASSLTREETQYF. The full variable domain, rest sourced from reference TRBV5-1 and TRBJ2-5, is KAGVTQTPRYLIKTRGQQVTLSCSPISGHRSVSWYQQTPGQGLQFLFEYFSETQRNKGNFPGRFSGRQFSNSRSEMNVSTLELGDSALYLCASSLTREETQYFGPGTRLLVL.

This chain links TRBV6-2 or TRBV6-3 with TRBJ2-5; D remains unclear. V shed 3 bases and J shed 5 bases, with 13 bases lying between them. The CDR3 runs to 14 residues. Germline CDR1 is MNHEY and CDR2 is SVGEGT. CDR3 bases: TGTGCCAGCAGTTATAAACGGTTCTGGGAGACCCAGTACTTC. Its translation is CASSYKRFWETQYF.

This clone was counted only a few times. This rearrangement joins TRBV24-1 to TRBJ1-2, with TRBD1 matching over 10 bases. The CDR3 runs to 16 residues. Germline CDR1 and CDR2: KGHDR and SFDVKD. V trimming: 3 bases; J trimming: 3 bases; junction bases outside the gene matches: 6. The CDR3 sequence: CATSDVGTGDHYGYTF. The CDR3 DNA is TGTGCCACCAGTGATGTAGGGACAGGGGACCACTATGGCTACACCTTC.

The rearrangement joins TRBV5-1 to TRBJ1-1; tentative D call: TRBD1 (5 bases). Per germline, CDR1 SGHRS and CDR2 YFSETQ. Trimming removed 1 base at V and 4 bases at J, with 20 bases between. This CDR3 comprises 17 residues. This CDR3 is CASSLYRGWGGTTEAFF. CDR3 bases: TGCGCCAGCAGCTTGTATCGAGGGTGGGGGGGAACCACTGAAGCTTTCTTT.

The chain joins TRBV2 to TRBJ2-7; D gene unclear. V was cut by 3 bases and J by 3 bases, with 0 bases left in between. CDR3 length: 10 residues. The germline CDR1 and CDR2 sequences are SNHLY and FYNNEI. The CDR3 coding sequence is TGTGCCAGCAGTGACTACGAGCAGTACTTC. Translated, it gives CASSDYEQYF.

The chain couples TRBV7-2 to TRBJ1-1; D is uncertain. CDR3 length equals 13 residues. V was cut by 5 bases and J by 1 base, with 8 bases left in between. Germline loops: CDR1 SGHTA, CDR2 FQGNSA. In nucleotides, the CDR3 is TGTGCCAGCAGCCGACGAGAGAACACTGAAGCTTTCTTT. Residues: CASSRRENTEAFF.